This paragraph reports one T cell receptor beta chain. What antigen it recognizes has not been identified. Base-call qualities are not available, and no considerably larger clone is one nucleotide away. TCRbeta CDR3 regions were amplified from genomic DNA by means of the immunoSEQ Assay, a bias-controlled multiplex PCR. The published analysis was carried out like this. The number of nucleated cells in each sample was estimated by amplification of reference gene primers within the assay. To quantify the absolute abundance of each unique TCRbeta CDR3 rearrangement, sequence reads were collapsed and filtered. For each sample, productive Simpson clonality was calculated by taking the square root of Simpson's diversity index across productive rearrangements. TCRdb took this table from immuneACCESS and kept in-frame rearrangements with V and J called. Such tables lack part of the clones; where checked against another copy, unresolved V genes explain under half of the gap, and the rest is unexplained. V, J and clone size reflect that table, while D and trimming were determined from the DNA. The sample data list about 76,000 clones, and 90% of these were observed just once. The top ten clonotypes cover about 1.5% of the sample.

Collaborating institutions collected whole blood in K2EDTA tubes following their own protocols. Collaborator samples were shipped for TCRbeta analysis as frozen whole blood, isolated PBMCs, or DNA extracted from either sample type. Looking up the germline V gene (reference sequence) yields CDR1 SEHNR and CDR2 FQNEAQ. Its CDR3 holds 18 amino acids, cysteine through phenylalanine. The read is trimmed to its CDR3 DNA, 54 bases read in frame from base 1. Trimmed from V: 0 bases; trimmed from J: 3 bases; junction bases lacking a gene match: 10. This sample was taken from a study of blood T cell repertoires in COVID-19 (dated by TCRdb to about 2020). About the investigation overall: The collaborator samples originated in the United States, Italy and Spain and spanned the acute and convalescent phases of COVID-19. Sample metadata almost always included a de-identified subject ID, COVID-19 status, age in years and sex. Subjects who had been exposed to COVID-19, were actively infected with it, or had recovered from it provided the deeply sampled blood TCRbeta repertoires that made up the dataset. HLA class I and class II types, where available, came from metadata supplied by the sample provider rather than from assay-based typing. The repertoires were released in a freely available public database intended as a resource for research on the immune response to SARS-CoV-2. Samples were obtained from the ongoing ImmuneRACE study (first 160 participants) and from about 1,300 subjects provided by 6 global collaborators. The material from the prospective study consisted of cDNA or gDNA derived from T cells, B-cell-depleted T cells, or PBMCs. Overall study outcomes, separate from this receptor: Clinical and demographic metadata were provided uncurated, with the amount varying by source and participant.

The V and J genes are TRBV7-9 and TRBJ2-3, with 9 central nucleotides matching TRBD2. Sequenced: peripheral blood. This receptor was obtained from a man aged 50-59 years with acute or convalescent COVID-19. The encoded CDR3 is CASSLAVRGGRATDTQYF. The DNA sequence is TGTGCCAGCAGCTTAGCAGTCAGAGGCGGGAGGGCAACAGATACGCAGTATTTT. The variable domain in full, with residues beyond the CDR3 obtained from the reference TRBV7-9 and TRBJ2-3 genes, is DTGVSQNPRHKITKRGQNVTFRCDPISEHNRLYWYRQTLGQGPEFLTYFQNEAQLEKSRLLSDRFSAERPKGSFSTLEIQRTEQGDSAMYLCASSLAVRGGRATDTQYFGPGTRLTVL.